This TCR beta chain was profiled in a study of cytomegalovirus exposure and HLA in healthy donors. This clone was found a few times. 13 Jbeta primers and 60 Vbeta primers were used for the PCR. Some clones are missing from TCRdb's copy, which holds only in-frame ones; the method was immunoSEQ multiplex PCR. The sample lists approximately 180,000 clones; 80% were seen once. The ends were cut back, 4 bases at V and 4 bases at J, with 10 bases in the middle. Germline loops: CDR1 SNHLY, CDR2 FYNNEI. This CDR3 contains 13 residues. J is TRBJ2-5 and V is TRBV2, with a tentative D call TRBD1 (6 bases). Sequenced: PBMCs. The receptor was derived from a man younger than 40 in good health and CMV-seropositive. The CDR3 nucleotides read TGTGCCAGCAGTGCCAGACAGGTAGAGACCCAGTACTTC. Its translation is CASSARQVETQYF.